Sequencing of this T cell receptor (beta chain) was carried out in a study of CD8+CD57+ T cells in acquired aplastic anemia. On the study more broadly: DNA recovered from sorted CD4+ and CD8+ cells had a mean of approximately 3.2 ug. The average read count for CD4+ cells in healthy donors was around 11 million.

Regarding this clonotype: Its antigen remains unknown.

CDR1 is SQVTM, CDR2 ANQGSEA, per germline. The J segment lost 1 base and the V segment lost 6 bases, leaving 11 bases of the junction unmatched. The CDR3 is 16 residues long. Study findings and constraints: Patients and controls turned out to have some 30 CD8+ CDR3 sequences in common.

Profiles of TCR beta VDJ and CDR3 were generated from a genomic DNA template. TCRdb re-analysed the reads in MiXCR, keeping a single row per CDR3 protein. This sample yields tens of thousands of distinct CDR3 sequences, of which about 54% are seen a single time; over 2% belongs to the top ten. The clonotype comes from a human donor in good health, serving as a control. The chain employs TRBV29-1 and TRBJ2-7; TRBD1 agrees at 11 bases. Sequenced input: sorted CD4+, CD8+, or CD8+CD57+ T cells (not recorded which) from PBMCs. The CDR3 here is CSVDQSGTGGSYEQYF. In nucleotides, the CDR3 is TGCAGCGTGGACCAATCCGGGACAGGGGGATCCTACGAGCAGTACTTC.